A single sample gave rise to the 18 T cell receptor beta chains below, sequenced in a study of CD8+CD57+ T cells in acquired aplastic anemia. CDR3 and TCR beta VDJ profiling relied on genomic DNA as the template. TCRdb reanalysed the reads using MiXCR and keeps one entry per CDR3 protein. Of 200,000 to 250,000 distinct CDR3 sequences listed, 65% are singletons. By flow cytometry, patients selected for sequencing had shown an expansion of CD8+CD57+ cells. The specimen was sorted CD4+, CD8+, or CD8+CD57+ T cells (not recorded which) from PBMCs. The receptors here all came from a human donor with aplastic anemia.

The chain uses TRBV15 and TRBJ2-5, with D tentatively TRBD2 (6 bases). This CDR3 has 15 residues. The ends were cut back, 3 bases at V and 4 bases at J, with 15 bases in the middle. Germline-derived CDR1 and CDR2 are LNHNV and YYDKDF (reference sequence). CDR3 protein: CATSRGGRDLETQYF. CDR3 nucleotides: TGTGCCACCAGCAGGGGGGGACGGGATCTAGAGACCCAGTACTTC.

The rearrangement uses TRBV15 and TRBJ2-1; TRBD2 aligns across 8 bases. The CDR3 has 16 residues. Trimming took 3 bases from V and 5 from J; bases not matched to a gene: 9. Germline V gene lookup returns CDR1 LNHNV and CDR2 YYDKDF (reference sequence). CDR3 in DNA: TGTGCCACCAGCAGCTCCAGTTACGGGGGGGACAATGAGCAGTTCTTC. It yields the protein CATSSSSYGGDNEQFF.

A single count supports this clonotype. The V and J genes are TRBV24-1 and TRBJ1-5; no definite D call. Deletions cut 9 bases from V and 1 base from J, with 12 bases between. This CDR3 region has 14 residues. CDR1 KGHDR and CDR2 SFDVKD come from the germline V gene. The CDR3: CATSWAGSNQPQHF. The CDR3 DNA follows: TGTGCCACCTCCTGGGCGGGGAGCAATCAGCCCCAGCATTTT.

The chain is built from TRBV10-3 and TRBJ2-2; 16 bases align to TRBD2. V shed 2 bases and J 6 bases; nucleotides not matched to a gene: 6. Germline lookup yields CDR1 ENHRY and CDR2 SYGVKD. The CDR3 totals 18 residues. For the CDR3, the DNA is TGTGCCATCAGTGAGCCAGGGGGGACTAGCGGGGGGGCCGGGGAGCTGTTTTTT. Encoded protein: CAISEPGGTSGGAGELFF.

This clonotype was seen a handful of times. This chain links TRBV7-9 with TRBJ1-1; D gene unclear. The CDR3 is made up of 13 amino acids. The V gene's germline CDR1 is SEHNR and CDR2 FQNEAQ (reference sequence). The V end lost 3 bases, the J end lost 5 bases, and 10 bases lay between the germline ends. This CDR3 is CASSFGVMTEAFF. In nucleotides, the CDR3 is TGTGCCAGCAGCTTCGGGGTAATGACTGAAGCTTTCTTT.

The chain combines TRBV9 with TRBJ2-5; weak D call: TRBD1 (6 bases). Germline V gives CDR1 SGDLS, CDR2 YYNGEE. CDR3 length: 12 amino acids. V was shortened by 6 bases and J by 7 bases, with 13 bases between the two germline ends. CDR3 sequence: CASTGDGVTQYF. CDR3 DNA sequence: TGTGCCAGCACAGGGGATGGGGTGACCCAGTACTTC.

Worth noting for this clonotype: A much larger clone lies one base from this, so it may be a read error. The chain combines TRBV4-1 with TRBJ2-2, with D tentatively TRBD2 (5 bases). Per the germline V gene, CDR1 is MGHRA and CDR2 is YSYEKL. The CDR3 length is 15 residues. In nucleotides, the CDR3 is TGCGCCAGCAGCCAAGATTGGGGAAACACCGGGGAGCTGTCTTTT. It yields the protein CASSQDWGNTGELSF.

This sequence joins TRBV15 and TRBJ2-7; the D gene is possibly TRBD1 (6 bases). The germline gives CDR1 LNHNV, CDR2 YYDKDF (reference sequence). The ends were cut back, 5 bases at V and 2 bases at J, with 13 bases in the middle. This CDR3 contains 14 residues. The CDR3 loop is CATSRSRGTYEQYF. In nucleotides, the CDR3 is TGTGCCACCAGCCGTAGCAGGGGCACCTACGAGCAGTACTTC.

This clonotype appeared a few times. The V and J genes are TRBV7-6 and TRBJ1-6; D remains unclear. The V end was cut by 6 bases, the J end by 4 bases, with 13 bases between. The germline V gene encodes CDR1 SGHVS and CDR2 FNYEAQ. The CDR3 totals 15 residues. In DNA, the CDR3 is TGTGCCAGCAGTAACACGGACCGTTATAATTCACCCCTCCACTTT. Protein: CASSNTDRYNSPLHF. Combining the CDR3 with reference TRBV7-6 and TRBJ1-6 gives the whole variable domain GAGVSQSPRYKVTKRGQDVALRCDPISGHVSLYWYRQALGQGPEFLTYFNYEAQQDKSGLPNDRFSAERPEGSISTLTIQRTEQRDSAMYRCASSNTDRYNSPLHFGNGTRLTVT.

The chain recombines TRBV5-1 with TRBJ1-1; a possible D gene is TRBD1 (6 bases). Germline V CDR1 and CDR2: SGHRS, YFSETQ. Deletions cut 0 bases from V and 7 bases from J, with 16 bases between. The CDR3 runs to 15 residues. The CDR3 DNA sequence: TGCGCCAGCAGCTTGGAAGGCGGGGGGCAAGGTGAAGCTTTCTTT. Amino acids: CASSLEGGGQGEAFF.

The V and J genes are TRBV7-9 and TRBJ2-1; D possibly corresponds to TRBD2 (5 bases). The CDR3 is made up of 11 amino acids. Trimming took 5 bases from V and 8 from J, leaving 7 bases between them. Germline CDR1 is SEHNR and CDR2 is FQNEAQ (reference sequence). CDR3 bases: TGTGCCAGCAGCCGTAGCGATGAGCAGTTCTTC. This gives the protein CASSRSDEQFF. Variable domain in full (rest from reference TRBV7-9 and TRBJ2-1): DTGVSQNPRHKITKRGQNVTFRCDPISEHNRLYWYRQTLGQGPEFLTYFQNEAQLEKSRLLSDRFSAERPKGSFSTLEIQRTEQGDSAMYLCASSRSDEQFFGPGTRLTVL.

Remarks on this clonotype: Germline and junction disagree at one end, which may indicate a read error. The genes are TRBV5-1 and TRBJ2-1; 7 nucleotides line up with TRBD1. CDR3 length equals 12 residues. From germline, CDR1 is SGHRS and CDR2 YFSETQ. The CDR3 DNA reads as TGTGCCAGCAGCGTCACAGGGGTGGAGCAGTTCTTC. Protein: CASSVTGVEQFF.

The rearrangement uses TRBV7-2 and TRBJ1-1, with 7 bases matching TRBD1. The junction had 15 bases not matched to a gene; V was cut back by 2 bases and J by 0 bases. The CDR3 has 19 residues. The germline gives CDR1 SGHTA, CDR2 FQGNSA. CDR3 in DNA: TGTGCCAGCAGCTTAAAAGGTGATGGGTACAGGGGACTGAACACTGAAGCTTTCTTT. This translates into CASSLKGDGYRGLNTEAFF.

The chain combines TRBV7-2 with TRBJ2-7; 10 bases are shared with TRBD2. The CDR3 covers 15 residues. The V gene's germline CDR1 is SGHTA and CDR2 FQGNSA. With 6 bases clipped from V and 2 bases from J, the junction kept 7 bases outside the gene matches. The CDR3 bases are TGTGCCAGCAGTTCTAGCGGGGGCGCGGCCTACGAGCAGTACTTC. Protein: CASSSSGGAAYEQYF. Based on the CDR3 plus reference TRBV7-2 and TRBJ2-7, the full variable domain is GAGVSQSPSNKVTEKGKDVELRCDPISGHTALYWYRQSLGQGLEFLIYFQGNSAPDKSGLPSDRFSAERTGGSVSTLTIQRTQQEDSAVYLCASSSSGGAAYEQYFGPGTRLTVT.

V is TRBV9 and J is TRBJ2-7; weak D call: TRBD2 (7 bases). Germline V gene lookup returns CDR1 SGDLS and CDR2 YYNGEE. V lost 1 base and J 6 bases, leaving 17 bases between the germline ends. The CDR3 is made up of 15 amino acids. The CDR3, as DNA: TGTGCCAGCAGCGTATCTCGGGGGGCATACAGCGAGCAGTACTTC. Translation gives CASSVSRGAYSEQYF.

About this clonotype itself: Sequence at one end of the junction differs from germline and may be a read error. The genes are TRBV10-3 and TRBJ2-7; TRBD2 might be the D (5 bases). This CDR3 has 13 residues. From germline, CDR1 is ENHRY and CDR2 SYGVKD. The CDR3 is CASSFASSNEQYF. For the CDR3, the DNA is TGTGCCAGCAGTTTCGCTAGCTCCAACGAGCAGTACTTC.

J is TRBJ2-7 and V is TRBV7-9, with D maybe TRBD1 (5 bases). The V end lost 8 bases, the J end lost 0 bases, and 14 bases lay between the germline ends. Germline assignment: CDR1 SEHNR and CDR2 FQNEAQ (reference sequence). The CDR3 totals 14 residues. For the CDR3, the DNA is TGTGCCAGCGCTGACAGCGCGAACTCCTACGAGCAGTACTTC. Translation: CASADSANSYEQYF.

In its sample, this clonotype was seen many times. The chain links TRBV29-1 to TRBJ2-2; 8 positions agree with TRBD1. Germline CDR1 and CDR2: SQVTM and ANQGSEA. With V trimmed by 5 bases and J by 4 bases, 6 bases remained unmatched. The CDR3 sequence is 14 residues long. CDR3 in amino acids: CSVPQGASTGELFF. As DNA, the CDR3 is TGCAGCGTTCCCCAGGGGGCGTCCACCGGGGAGCTGTTTTTT.